Listed below are T cell receptor beta chains from one sample, sequenced in a study of cytomegalovirus exposure and HLA in healthy donors. The assay was immunoSEQ multiplex PCR, and TCRdb's table has in-frame clones only and misses some. This sample has just over 150,000 clones, with around 76% found just once. What was sequenced was PBMCs. These receptors were obtained from a female donor in good health and CMV-seronegative. Both conserved end residues are part of each CDR3. D genes are given only for firm matches. Expanded clones are given a class, and other clones once, few, many or no size at all.

TRBV19,TRBD2,TRBJ2-1,NA,CASSRRLADDNEQFF,TGTGCCAGTAGTAGGAGACTAGCGGATGACAATGAGCAGTTCTTC
TRBV7-9,TRBD2,TRBJ2-2,NA,CASRTSGRIGELFF,TGTGCCAGCCGGACTAGCGGGAGGATCGGGGAGCTGTTTTTT
TRBV30,NA,TRBJ2-2,NA,CAWSVTGWNTGELFF,TGTGCCTGGAGTGTAACAGGGTGGAACACCGGGGAGCTGTTTTTT
TRBV10-3,NA,TRBJ2-1,NA,CAITPIESSYNEQFF,TGTGCCATCACTCCCATAGAGAGCTCCTACAATGAGCAGTTCTTC
TRBV11-2,TRBD2,TRBJ2-1,NA,CASSFASGGSSYNEQFF,TGTGCCAGCAGCTTCGCTAGCGGGGGGTCGTCCTACAATGAGCAGTTCTTC
TRBV27,TRBD1,TRBJ1-6,NA,CASSFSLRQGDNSPLHF,TGTGCCAGCAGTTTCTCCCTTCGACAGGGGGACAATTCACCCCTCCACTTT
TRBV5-1,NA,TRBJ1-1,once,CASSFNRNLEAFF,TGCGCCAGCAGCTTCAACAGAAACCTTGAAGCTTTCTTT
TRBV2,NA,TRBJ1-5,NA,CASSADRHSNQPQHF,TGTGCCAGCAGCGCCGACAGACATAGCAATCAGCCCCAGCATTTT
TRBV9,NA,TRBJ2-4,few,CARKIGLAKNIQYF,TGTGCCCGAAAAATAGGACTAGCCAAAAACATTCAGTACTTC
TRBV5-1,NA,TRBJ1-1,few,CASRAPDAGNGAFF,TGCGCCAGCAGGGCCCCCGACGCCGGAAACGGGGCTTTCTTT
TRBV6-5,TRBD1,TRBJ1-2,NA,CASSYTDRGAYGYTF,TGTGCCAGCAGTTACACGGACAGGGGCGCCTATGGCTACACCTTC
TRBV6-6,TRBD1,TRBJ1-1,few,CASKGARNTEAFF,TGTGCCAGCAAGGGGGCAAGGAACACTGAAGCTTTCTTT
TRBV5-1,TRBD2,TRBJ2-1,NA,CASSLVLAGRNEQFF,TGCGCCAGCAGCTTGGTACTAGCGGGGCGCAATGAGCAGTTCTTC
TRBV4-1,NA,TRBJ1-2,once,CASSQDLATRGYTF,TGCGCCAGCAGCCAAGATTTAGCCACCCGGGGCTACACCTTC
TRBV15,NA,TRBJ2-3,NA,CATSSRGIKTDTQYF,TGTGCCACCAGCAGTCGCGGGATCAAAACAGATACGCAGTATTTT
TRBV11-2,NA,TRBJ1-4,NA,CASSLNREEKLFF,TGTGCCAGCAGCTTAAATAGGGAGGAAAAACTGTTTTTT
TRBV18,NA,TRBJ2-5,NA,CASSLQASEETQYF,TGTGCCAGCTCACTTCAGGCTTCCGAAGAGACCCAGTACTTC
TRBV6-5,NA,TRBJ1-2,NA,CASRTQGGFGYTF,TGTGCCAGCCGGACCCAGGGAGGATTTGGCTACACCTTC
TRBV19,TRBD1,TRBJ1-5,NA,CASSIRYRGNSNQPQHF,TGTGCCAGTAGTATACGCTACAGGGGAAATAGCAATCAGCCCCAGCATTTT
TRBV29-1,NA,TRBJ1-2,NA,CSVDGVGGYTF,TGCAGCGTTGACGGGGTAGGCGGCTACACCTTC
TRBV27,TRBD2,TRBJ2-7,NA,CASSWIGTSSYEQYF,TGTGCCAGCAGTTGGATCGGGACTAGTTCCTACGAGCAGTACTTC
TRBV7-2,NA,TRBJ1-5,NA,CASSLGSGERGQPQHF,TGTGCCAGCAGCTTAGGATCCGGGGAACGGGGTCAGCCCCAGCATTTT
TRBV9,TRBD1,TRBJ1-6,NA,CASSARRGLDSPLHF,TGTGCCAGCAGCGCTCGGAGGGGGCTAGATTCACCCCTCCACTTT
TRBV7-9,NA,TRBJ1-1,few,CASSRGTSGTEAFF,TGTGCCAGCAGCCGCGGGACGTCGGGGACTGAAGCTTTCTTT
TRBV9,NA,TRBJ1-1,NA,CASSVALWGGDTEAFF,TGTGCCAGCAGCGTAGCCTTATGGGGGGGGGACACTGAAGCTTTCTTT
TRBV5-1,NA,TRBJ2-7,NA,CASSWGTAVYEQYF,TGCGCCAGCAGCTGGGGGACTGCAGTCTACGAGCAGTACTTC
TRBV7-3,TRBD2,TRBJ2-2,few,CASSRTSGSETGELFF,TGTGCCAGCAGTCGAACCAGCGGGAGCGAGACCGGGGAGCTGTTTTTT
TRBV30,TRBD1,TRBJ2-1,NA,CARSQGALREQFF,TGTGCCCGCTCCCAGGGGGCGCTTAGGGAGCAGTTCTTC